The 25 T cell receptor beta chains reported below all come from one sample, sequenced in a study of T cells in Graves' hyperthyroidism and ophthalmopathy. The TCR beta CDR3 regions underwent amplification using RNA transcripts as the source. Researchers ran a first-round RT-PCR on the TCR CDR3 using the HTBI primer set. A single record per CDR3 protein comes from TCRdb applying MiXCR to the multiplex PCR reads. The sample holds 280,000 or so distinct CDR3 sequences; about 16% are singletons and the top ten take over 30%. The material sequenced was blood. The receptors come from a woman aged 45-65 years with Graves' hyperthyroidism that later progressed to Graves' ophthalmopathy.

V is TRBV4-2 and J is TRBJ2-7; TRBD2 matches 7 bases. This CDR3 comprises 17 residues. Trimming took 1 base from V and 7 from J; bases not matched to a gene: 16. Germline V lookup: CDR1 LGHNA, CDR2 YNFKEQ. This CDR3 is CASSQVHCGTTPWEQYF. The CDR3 DNA reads as TGTGCCAGCAGCCAAGTGCACTGCGGGACTACCCCTTGGGAGCAGTACTTC.

The chain recombines TRBV9 with TRBJ2-2, with 9 positions matching TRBD1. The CDR3 spans 17 residues. The junction had 8 bases not matched to a gene; V was cut back by 5 bases and J by 0 bases. The germline V gene has CDR1 SGDLS and CDR2 YYNGEE. CDR3 bases: TGTGCCAGCAGTGGTTCCGGGACAGGGTCGAACACCGGGGAGCTGTTTTTT. Its translation is CASSGSGTGSNTGELFF. Full variable domain (missing parts from reference TRBV9 and TRBJ2-2): DSGVTQTPKHLITATGQRVTLRCSPRSGDLSVYWYQQSLDQGLQFLIQYYNGEERAKGNILERFSAQQFPDLHSELNLSSLELGDSALYFCASSGSGTGSNTGELFFGEGSRLTVL.

This rearrangement joins TRBV7-3 to TRBJ2-3; 8 nucleotides line up with TRBD2. The CDR3 extends over 12 amino acids. The germline V gene encodes CDR1 SGHTA and CDR2 FQGTGA. V lost 5 bases to trimming and J lost 8 bases; unmatched junction nucleotides: 3. The CDR3 nucleotides are TGTGCCAGCAGCATCCGGGGGGGTACGCAGTATTTT. Translated, it gives CASSIRGGTQYF.

Note on this clonotype: A read error may explain this, as a much larger clone is one base away. This rearrangement joins TRBV10-3 to TRBJ2-4; the D gene is possibly TRBD1 (6 bases). Germline CDR1 and CDR2: ENHRY and SYGVKD. CDR3 length: 14 amino acids. V lost 3 bases, J lost 12 bases, and 18 bases lay in between. The CDR3 DNA follows: TGTGCCATCAGTGAAGTGGGGACATCCGGGGATCAGTACTTC. Translation: CAISEVGTSGDQYF.

This clonotype was observed many times. This chain links TRBV20-1 with TRBJ2-7; 10 bases are shared with TRBD1. The CDR3 sequence is 13 residues long. Germline lookup yields CDR1 DFQATT and CDR2 SNEGSKA (reference sequence). V lost 6 bases, J lost 5 bases, and 7 bases stayed unmatched. CDR3 DNA sequence: TGCAGTGCAACGACAGGGGGCCTTAACGAGCAGTACTTC. As protein: CSATTGGLNEQYF.

In this sample, this clonotype turned up many times. The germline gene is not matched at one end of the junction; a read error may be the cause. The chain recombines TRBV29-1 with TRBJ1-2, with TRBD1 identical over 7 bases. The CDR3 runs 13 residues. Germline V gives CDR1 SQVTM, CDR2 ANQGSEA. CDR3 in DNA: TGCAGCGCTGAACCCGGGACAGAGTATGGCTACACCTTC. It specifies CSAEPGTEYGYTF.

This clonotype was picked up a small number of times. A clone one base away is much larger, so this may be a read error. The chain recombines TRBV6-1 with TRBJ2-3; D tentatively fits TRBD1 or TRBD2 (6 bases each). The germline CDR1 and CDR2 sequences are MNHNS and SASEGT. The CDR3 totals 15 residues. Trimming removed 2 bases at V and 7 bases at J, with 16 bases between. The CDR3 DNA sequence: TGTGCCAGCAGTGAACCGAGGTGGGGGGCCCATACGCAGTATTTT. Protein: CASSEPRWGAHTQYF.

In its sample, this clonotype was seen a few times. The V gene is TRBV9, the J gene TRBJ2-6; D possibly matches TRBD1 or TRBD2 (5 bases each). CDR3 length: 18 residues. Trimming shortened V by 0 bases and J by 0 bases, and 13 bases separated the two germline ends. Per germline, CDR1 SGDLS and CDR2 YYNGEE. Here the CDR3 DNA reads TGTGCCAGCAGCGTAGATCCGGGACGGAGCTCTGGGGCCAACGTCCTGACTTTC. Translation gives CASSVDPGRSSGANVLTF.

The chain employs TRBV7-6 and TRBJ2-3; TRBD2 matches 10 bases. The CDR3 contains 16 residues. Germline lookup yields CDR1 SGHVS and CDR2 FNYEAQ. After removal of 4 bases from V and 6 bases from J, the junction contained 10 bases not matched to a gene. The CDR3 coding sequence is TGTGCCAGCAGCTCCTATGCTAGCGGGAGAACGGATACGCAGTATTTT. Its protein product is CASSSYASGRTDTQYF.

This clonotype was picked up many times. The chain has TRBV28 and TRBJ2-1, with D hard to call. The CDR3 loop spans 14 amino acids. Germline V gene sequence: CDR1 MDHEN, CDR2 SYDVKM. Between the trimmed V and J ends, which lost 3 bases and 3 bases, there was a span of 9 bases. CDR3 nucleotides: TGTGCCAGCAGTTTGCAGTCGATCTACAATGAGCAGTTCTTC. Protein: CASSLQSIYNEQFF.

This clonotype was observed many times. The chain links TRBV6-2 or TRBV6-3 to TRBJ2-7; 9 bases are shared with TRBD2. CDR3 length: 15 residues. Germline V gives CDR1 MNHEY, CDR2 SVGEGT. The V and J ends lost 7 bases and 6 bases, in that order; junction bases with no gene match: 13. The CDR3 here is CASIKALAGTREQYF. The DNA for the CDR3 is TGTGCCAGCATCAAAGCCCTAGCGGGAACTCGCGAGCAGTACTTC.

The chain carries TRBV14 and TRBJ2-5, with 8 bases aligning to TRBD1. Germline lookup yields CDR1 SGHDN and CDR2 FVKESK. V lost 1 base, J lost 2 bases, and 6 bases stayed unmatched. The CDR3 loop spans 16 amino acids. CDR3 sequence (DNA): TGTGCCAGCAGCCAAGGCTTTTACAGGGGGCAAGAGACCCAGTACTTC. The encoded protein is CASSQGFYRGQETQYF.

The rearrangement uses TRBV28 and TRBJ1-5; 9 nucleotides match TRBD1. Germline values: CDR1 MDHEN, CDR2 SYDVKM. J lost 5 bases, V lost 7 bases, and 9 bases had no gene match. CDR3 length equals 15 residues. CDR3 nucleotide sequence: TGTGCCAGCACTCCGGGACAGGGTAGGGATCAGCCCCAGCATTTT. The encoded protein is CASTPGQGRDQPQHF.

There are many counts of this clonotype. The rearrangement uses TRBV7-2 and TRBJ1-6; maybe TRBD1 (6 bases). Between the trimmed V and J ends, which lost 4 bases and 5 bases, there was a span of 12 bases. Per germline, CDR1 SGHTA and CDR2 FQGNSA. The length of the CDR3 is 15 residues. CDR3 DNA sequence: TGTGCCAGCAGCTCTAGACAGGCTGATAATTCACCCCTCCACTTT. Residues: CASSSRQADNSPLHF.

This clonotype occurred many times. The chain uses TRBV20-1 and TRBJ2-2; D gene ambiguous. The CDR3 has 12 amino acids. CDR1 and CDR2 from the germline V gene are DFQATT and SNEGSKA (reference sequence). V was shortened by 0 bases and J by 9 bases, with 8 bases between the two germline ends. The CDR3 here is CSARDGMRELFF. CDR3 coding DNA: TGCAGTGCTAGAGATGGGATGAGGGAGCTGTTTTTT.

The chain carries TRBV20-1 and TRBJ2-3; 7 bases fit TRBD2. CDR1 is DFQATT and CDR2 is SNEGSKA in the germline V gene (reference sequence). CDR3 length: 16 residues. Unmatched junction bases numbered 12, after V lost 1 base and J lost 5 bases. CDR3: CSARGARSGTKDTQYF. The CDR3 bases are TGCAGTGCTAGAGGGGCCAGGAGCGGGACGAAAGATACGCAGTATTTT.

The chain carries TRBV29-1 and TRBJ1-4; D remains ambiguous. Trimming shortened V by 1 base and J by 5 bases, and 8 bases separated the two germline ends. The CDR3 is 13 residues long. CDR1 is SQVTM, CDR2 ANQGSEA, per germline. CDR3: CSVEGPSNEKLFF. CDR3 DNA sequence: TGCAGCGTTGAAGGACCCTCCAATGAAAAACTGTTTTTT.

At least ten counts were recorded for this clonotype. The chain employs TRBV10-2 and TRBJ1-1, with D maybe TRBD1 (5 bases). Trimming left V 6 bases short and J 0 bases short, with 14 bases between. Germline CDR1 reads WSHSY; CDR2 reads SAAADI. The CDR3 extends over 15 amino acids. The CDR3 DNA follows: TGCGCCAGCAGAGCTGACAGCTCCTTGAACACTGAAGCTTTCTTT. It specifies CASRADSSLNTEAFF.

Of note for this clonotype: Given a much more abundant clone one base away, this may be a read error. This sequence joins TRBV25-1 and TRBJ2-7, with D perhaps TRBD2 (6 bases). The CDR3 spans 13 residues. Germline V gene sequence: CDR1 MGHDK, CDR2 SYGVNS. CDR3 region: CASGDRGRYEQYF. The CDR3 DNA sequence: TGTGCCAGCGGTGACCGGGGGAGATACGAGCAGTACTTC.

This clonotype appeared many times. The V gene is TRBV28, the J gene TRBJ2-5; D is tentatively TRBD1 or TRBD2 (5 bases each). The CDR3 spans 13 residues. V was pared by 5 bases and J by 5 bases, with 12 bases between. Germline V lookup: CDR1 MDHEN, CDR2 SYDVKM. CDR3 nucleotide sequence: TGTGCCAGCAGTACCCCGGGGCGGGAGACCCAGTACTTC. Translation: CASSTPGRETQYF.

In nucleotides, the CDR3 is TGTGCCAGCAGTGGGGGACTAGCGGGAAACAATGAGCAGTTCTTC. This codes for CASSGGLAGNNEQFF. This chain connects TRBV2 to TRBJ2-1, with TRBD2 matching over 13 bases. This CDR3 has 15 residues. The ends lost 4 bases at V and 5 bases at J; junction bases unmatched: 2. Germline V gene lookup returns CDR1 SNHLY and CDR2 FYNNEI.

This clonotype was counted ten times or more. The rearrangement uses TRBV20-1 and TRBJ1-4, with no clear D. The CDR3 spans 12 residues. Germline-derived CDR1 and CDR2 are DFQATT and SNEGSKA (reference sequence). With 6 bases removed from V and 5 bases from J, the gap between germline ends came to 10 bases. This CDR3 is CSANDGNEKLFF. In DNA form, the CDR3 reads TGCAGTGCCAACGACGGGAATGAAAAACTGTTTTTT.

This clonotype was seen many times. The chain uses TRBV2 and TRBJ2-7, with 8 positions matching TRBD2. Germline CDR1 and CDR2: SNHLY and FYNNEI. The trim removed 9 bases at V and 4 bases at J, leaving 8 bases unmatched. The CDR3 extends over 13 amino acids. CDR3 coding DNA: TGTGCCAGGGGAGCGGGAGAATTGTACGAGCAGTACTTC. Translation gives CARGAGELYEQYF.

This clonotype has at least ten counts. This chain joins TRBV5-8 and TRBJ1-5, with D uncertain. Germline lookup yields CDR1 SGHTS and CDR2 YDEGEE. V was pared by 2 bases and J by 1 base, with 13 bases between. The CDR3 runs 16 residues. For the CDR3, the DNA is TGTGCCAGCAGCTTATCACTTCGTGGGAGCAATCAGCCCCAGCATTTT. It translates to CASSLSLRGSNQPQHF.

V usage is TRBV7-9 and J usage is TRBJ2-7, with 9 bases matching TRBD1. Trimming cost V 1 base and J 5 bases; bases outside gene matches: 6. The CDR3 is 15 amino acids. Germline V gives CDR1 SEHNR, CDR2 FQNEAQ (reference sequence). DNA of the CDR3: TGTGCCAGCAGCTTAGGCGGGACAGGGACCCACGAGCAGTACTTC. It is translated as CASSLGGTGTHEQYF. Full variable domain (missing parts from reference TRBV7-9 and TRBJ2-7): DTGVSQNPRHKITKRGQNVTFRCDPISEHNRLYWYRQTLGQGPEFLTYFQNEAQLEKSRLLSDRFSAERPKGSFSTLEIQRTEQGDSAMYLCASSLGGTGTHEQYFGPGTRLTVT.